Below, 23 T cell receptor beta chains from the same sample are listed, as sequenced in a study of human T cells and chemical hapten exposure. Time point denoted: patch test 1, 2 weeks after DPC sensitization. As to treatment: therapeutic diphenylcyclopropenone sensitization with weekly scalp DPC. TCRdb reprocessed the RACE reads via MiXCR and lists one record per CDR3 protein. The sample lists some 180,000 distinct CDR3 sequences, about a fifth occurring once. The source material was whole blood, sampled in connection with sensitization to the hapten diphenylcyclopropenone (DPC). The receptors derive from a woman in her fifties or sixties with alopecia areata. Some clones in this sample may be carry-over from other donors' samples.

This rearrangement joins TRBV10-3 to TRBJ2-3; TRBD1 agrees at 11 bases. Germline CDR1 reads ENHRY; CDR2 reads SYGVKD. Germline trimming cut 3 bases from V and 5 bases from J; bases unmatched to any gene: 4. The CDR3 totals 15 residues. The CDR3 coding sequence is TGTGCCATCAGTGATAGGACAGGGGGCGAAGATACGCAGTATTTT. Translation gives CAISDRTGGEDTQYF.

This chain connects TRBV10-3 to TRBJ2-7; 8 positions match TRBD2. There are 14 residues in the CDR3. CDR1 and CDR2 (germline): ENHRY, SYGVKD. V lost 8 bases to trimming and J lost 1 base; unmatched junction nucleotides: 7. This chain's CDR3 is CAIGPAGVSYEQYF. CDR3 nucleotide sequence: TGTGCCATCGGCCCAGCGGGGGTATCCTACGAGCAGTACTTC.

The chain carries TRBV5-6 and TRBJ2-1; 10 bases map to TRBD2. The CDR3 sequence is 19 residues long. The germline gives CDR1 SGHDT, CDR2 YYEEEE. Germline trimming cut 3 bases from V and 3 bases from J; bases unmatched to any gene: 15. This chain's CDR3 is CASSSGSGLAESLYNEQFF. CDR3 bases: TGTGCCAGCAGCTCAGGGTCCGGACTAGCGGAATCCCTCTACAATGAGCAGTTCTTC.

This clonotype turned up a few times. The chain joins TRBV29-1 to TRBJ1-1; D possibly corresponds to TRBD1 (5 bases). The CDR3 runs to 14 residues. V was pared by 7 bases and J by 5 bases, with 20 bases between. Looked up from germline, CDR1 is SQVTM and CDR2 is ANQGSEA. The DNA of the CDR3 is TGCAGCGCAGATCAATCCGGGGGGGGAACTGAAGCTTTCTTT. Its protein is CSADQSGGGTEAFF.

The chain uses TRBV5-4 and TRBJ2-5; D uncertain. Looked up from germline, CDR1 is SGHNT and CDR2 is YYREEE (reference sequence). The CDR3 loop spans 13 amino acids. Trimming shortened V by 4 bases and J by 0 bases, and 7 bases separated the two germline ends. The CDR3 nucleotides are TGTGCCAGCAGCCCACGAAACCAAGAGACCCAGTACTTC. Its protein product is CASSPRNQETQYF.

This clonotype has only one observation. The CDR3 DNA reads as TGCAGTGCCGTACGGGACCCCATGGCCCGAGAGACCCAGTACTTC. It specifies CSAVRDPMARETQYF. The chain is built from TRBV20-1 and TRBJ2-5, with D perhaps being TRBD1 or TRBD2 (5 bases each). V lost 6 bases and J 4 bases, leaving 21 bases between the germline ends. This CDR3 has 15 residues. Germline V lookup: CDR1 DFQATT, CDR2 SNEGSKA (reference sequence).

The chain couples TRBV7-3 to TRBJ2-6, with unresolved D. The CDR3 is 13 residues long. The germline V gene encodes CDR1 SGHTA and CDR2 FQGTGA. With 3 bases removed from V and 4 bases from J, the gap between germline ends came to 4 bases. CDR3 amino acids: CASSFYGANVLTF. The DNA for the CDR3 is TGTGCCAGCAGCTTTTACGGGGCCAACGTCCTGACTTTC.

The rearrangement joins TRBV28 to TRBJ1-1, with D maybe TRBD1 (6 bases). Trimming stripped 5 bases from V and 1 base from J, with 17 bases between. Germline values: CDR1 MDHEN, CDR2 SYDVKM. The CDR3 sequence is 16 residues long. The CDR3 loop reads CASSPGGGGPNTEAFF. The CDR3, as DNA: TGTGCCAGCAGTCCCGGGGGGGGCGGACCGAACACTGAAGCTTTCTTT. The variable domain in full, completed from reference TRBV28 and TRBJ1-1, reads DVKVTQSSRYLVKRTGEKVFLECVQDMDHENMFWYRQDPGLGLRLIYFSYDVKMKEKGDIPEGYSVSREKKERFSLILESASTNQTSMYLCASSPGGGGPNTEAFFGQGTRLTVV.

The rearrangement uses TRBV20-1 and TRBJ2-1, with 7 bases lining up with TRBD2. The CDR3 has 13 amino acids. V was clipped by 5 bases and J by 6 bases; unmatched bases: 7. CDR1 and CDR2 from the germline V gene are DFQATT and SNEGSKA (reference sequence). The CDR3 DNA reads TGCAGTGCTTCTCGCGGGAGTATCAATGAGCAGTTCTTC. It is translated as CSASRGSINEQFF.

The rearrangement joins TRBV5-1 to TRBJ2-6; D is ambiguous. The CDR3 contains 17 residues. CDR1 and CDR2 (germline): SGHRS, YFSETQ. The V end lost 1 base, the J end lost 0 bases, and 11 bases lay between the germline ends. For the CDR3, the DNA is TGCGCCAGCAGCTTGAGGCAGAGTATCTCTGGGGCCAACGTCCTGACTTTC. As protein: CASSLRQSISGANVLTF.

This clonotype came up a few times. The chain is built from TRBV20-1 and TRBJ2-3, with D uncertain. The CDR3 is 11 residues long. CDR1 and CDR2 from the germline V gene are DFQATT and SNEGSKA (reference sequence). With 8 bases removed from V and 5 bases from J, the gap between germline ends came to 11 bases. CDR3 sequence reads: CSSFGIDTQYF. In DNA, the CDR3 is TGCAGTTCGTTTGGGATAGATACGCAGTATTTT.

This clonotype was seen a single time. The rearrangement links TRBV12-3 or TRBV12-4 to TRBJ1-4; D remains ambiguous. This CDR3 has 13 residues. The V and J ends lost 0 bases and 5 bases respectively, with 4 bases between them. The CDR3, as DNA: TGTGCCAGCAGTTTAGCAGAAAATGAAAAACTGTTTTTT. It translates to CASSLAENEKLFF.

The V and J genes are TRBV20-1 and TRBJ2-3, with TRBD2 identical over 14 bases. The germline gives CDR1 DFQATT, CDR2 SNEGSKA (reference sequence). The CDR3 spans 15 residues. V lost 3 bases and J lost 6; bases outside the gene matches: 5. Here the CDR3 reads CSASPGLAGADTQYF. The DNA of the CDR3 is TGCAGTGCTAGCCCGGGACTAGCGGGAGCGGATACGCAGTATTTT.

CDR3: CASSPVGPNRGILADTQYF. The CDR3 DNA reads as TGTGCCAGCAGCCCGGTGGGGCCGAACAGGGGAATATTAGCAGATACGCAGTATTTT. This chain joins TRBV4-2 and TRBJ2-3; 7 bases are a match to TRBD1. Germline V gene data show CDR1 as LGHNA and CDR2 as YNFKEQ. The CDR3 consists of 19 residues. J gave up 4 bases and V 4 bases, and 20 bases lay outside the gene matches.

Only a few counts were recorded for this clonotype. The CDR3 spells CSARTSGGPNTEAFF. The CDR3 DNA reads TGCAGCGCTAGGACATCGGGGGGGCCGAACACTGAAGCTTTCTTT. The rearrangement links TRBV29-1 to TRBJ1-1, with D perhaps matching TRBD1 (6 bases). CDR3 length: 15 residues. The germline CDR1 and CDR2 sequences are SQVTM and ANQGSEA. V was cut by 7 bases and J by 1 base, with 19 bases left in between.

V gene TRBV29-1 combines with J gene TRBJ1-1, with D perhaps matching TRBD1 (5 bases). This CDR3 has 13 amino acids. The V end was cut by 4 bases, the J end by 10 bases, with 19 bases between. The germline V gene has CDR1 SQVTM and CDR2 ANQGSEA. CDR3 residues: CSVGGITNLGAFF. The CDR3 nucleotides are TGCAGCGTTGGGGGGATAACCAACCTCGGAGCTTTCTTT. Full variable domain (rest looked up from reference TRBV29-1 and TRBJ1-1): SAVISQKPSRDICQRGTSLTIQCQVDSQVTMMFWYRQQPGQSLTLIATANQGSEATYESGFVIDKFPISRPNLTFSTLTVSNMSPEDSSIYLCSVGGITNLGAFFGQGTRLTVV.

A few counts support this clonotype. The rearrangement joins TRBV4-1 to TRBJ2-7; a possible D gene is TRBD1 (5 bases). CDR1 is MGHRA, CDR2 YSYEKL, per germline. V lost 1 base, J lost 2 bases, and 12 bases lay in between. The CDR3 extends over 15 amino acids. The DNA for the CDR3 is TGCGCCAGCAGCCAAGGGGGTCAGGGAACCTACGAGCAGTACTTC. This gives the protein CASSQGGQGTYEQYF.

This clonotype has only a few counts. J is TRBJ1-1 and V is TRBV13; perhaps TRBD1 as D (6 bases). Trimming left V 5 bases short and J 5 bases short, with 9 bases between. Germline CDR1 is PRHDT and CDR2 is FYEKMQ (reference sequence). CDR3 length: 12 amino acids. The CDR3 DNA reads TGTGCCAGCAGCCAAAGGGGGACTGAAGCTTTCTTT. This codes for CASSQRGTEAFF.

This clonotype was counted only a few times. This chain joins TRBV5-4 and TRBJ2-7; 9 bases are a match to TRBD1. V was pared by 7 bases and J by 6 bases, with 20 bases of the junction left unmatched. The CDR3 is made up of 17 amino acids. The germline V gene encodes CDR1 SGHNT and CDR2 YYREEE (reference sequence). The CDR3 spells CASGPRDRAQLGGEQYF. The CDR3 coding sequence is TGTGCCAGCGGACCCCGGGACAGGGCTCAGCTCGGGGGCGAGCAGTACTTC.

The gene calls are TRBV11-2 and TRBJ2-7; tentative D call: TRBD2 (6 bases). Trimming left V 8 bases short and J 4 bases short, with 15 bases between. The V gene's germline CDR1 is SGHAT and CDR2 FQNNGV. The CDR3 extends over 13 amino acids. The CDR3 bases are TGTGCCAGCGGGGGACTCCGTCGGTACGAGCAGTACTTC. Its translation is CASGGLRRYEQYF.

The genes are TRBV20-1 and TRBJ2-5, with D perhaps matching TRBD1 (5 bases). CDR3 length: 13 residues. Germline loops: CDR1 DFQATT, CDR2 SNEGSKA (reference sequence). V was pared by 2 bases and J by 1 base, with 8 bases between. CDR3 protein: CSARRQSQETQYF. The CDR3 nucleotides read TGCAGTGCTAGACGACAGAGCCAAGAGACCCAGTACTTC.

This clonotype was seen a handful of times. This chain joins TRBV18 and TRBJ1-1, with D perhaps matching TRBD1 (5 bases). The germline V and J ends were trimmed by 1 base and 4 bases, with 13 bases remaining between them. The CDR3 sequence is 15 residues long. The V gene's germline CDR1 is KGHSH and CDR2 LQKENI. The CDR3 nucleotides read TGTGCCAGCTCACCACGGAGTGGGGCGGGCACTGAAGCTTTCTTT. This codes for CASSPRSGAGTEAFF.

This clonotype was seen only a few times. The CDR3 sequence is CASSQDTRRGRTGELFF. The CDR3, as DNA: TGTGCCAGCAGCCAAGATACCCGTCGGGGGAGGACCGGGGAGCTGTTTTTT. The chain couples TRBV4-2 to TRBJ2-2; D is possibly TRBD2 (6 bases). The germline CDR1 and CDR2 sequences are LGHNA and YNFKEQ. V dropped 0 bases and J dropped 5 bases, with 16 bases sitting between them. There are 17 residues in the CDR3.